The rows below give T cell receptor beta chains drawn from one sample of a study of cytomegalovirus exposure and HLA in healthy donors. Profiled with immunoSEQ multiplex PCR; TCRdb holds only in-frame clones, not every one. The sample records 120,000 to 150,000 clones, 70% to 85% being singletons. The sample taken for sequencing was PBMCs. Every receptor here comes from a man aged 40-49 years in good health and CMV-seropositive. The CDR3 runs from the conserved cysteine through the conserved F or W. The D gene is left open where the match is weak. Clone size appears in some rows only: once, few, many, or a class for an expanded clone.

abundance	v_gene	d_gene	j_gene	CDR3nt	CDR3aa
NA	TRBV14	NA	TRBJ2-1	TGTGCCAGCAGCCAAGATCCCGGGAATGAGCAGTTCTTC	CASSQDPGNEQFF
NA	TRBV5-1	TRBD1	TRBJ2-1	TGCGCCAGCAGCTCACAGGGGGCCAGCAACAATGAGCAGTTCTTC	CASSSQGASNNEQFF
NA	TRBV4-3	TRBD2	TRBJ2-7	TGCGCCAGCAGCCAAGGGGAGGGTCTCAACGAGCAGTACTTC	CASSQGEGLNEQYF
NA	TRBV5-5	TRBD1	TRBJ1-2	TGTGCCAGCAGTCGGGACAGGGTAGATGGCTACACCTTC	CASSRDRVDGYTF
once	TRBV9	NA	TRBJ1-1	TGTGCCAGCAGCTCTCCAGAGAACACTGAAGCTTTCTTT	CASSSPENTEAFF
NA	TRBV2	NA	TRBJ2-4	TGTGCCAGCGGGGACTCAACGGGGGAGATAAACATTCAGTACTTC	CASGDSTGEINIQYF
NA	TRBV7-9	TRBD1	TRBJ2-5	TGTGCCAGCAGCCCCGGGACAGTCCAAGAGACCCAGTACTTC	CASSPGTVQETQYF
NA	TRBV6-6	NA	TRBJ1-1	TGTGCCAGCAGTTCCTCGACAGGAGGGAACACTGAAGCTTTCTTT	CASSSSTGGNTEAFF
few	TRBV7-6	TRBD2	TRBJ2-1	TGTGCCAGCAGCTTTGCGTCTAGCGGGAGGGCCTCGGGTGAGCAGTTCTTC	CASSFASSGRASGEQFF
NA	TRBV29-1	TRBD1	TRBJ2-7	TGCAGCGTAACCGGGACAGCGAACTCCTACGAGCAGTACTTC	CSVTGTANSYEQYF
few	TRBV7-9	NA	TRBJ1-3	TGTGCCAGCAGCTTAGCCACTGTACTCTCTGGAAACACCATATATTTT	CASSLATVLSGNTIYF
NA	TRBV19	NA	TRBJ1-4	TGTGCCATTTACATTCCAACTAATGAAAAACTGTTTTTT	CAIYIPTNEKLFF
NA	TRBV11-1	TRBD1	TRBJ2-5	TGTGCCAGCAGCAAAGACAGGGGAAGAGAGACCCAGTACTTC	CASSKDRGRETQYF
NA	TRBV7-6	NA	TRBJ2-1	TGTGCCAGCAGCCCCTCCGGCGGATCCTACAATGAGCAGTTCTTC	CASSPSGGSYNEQFF
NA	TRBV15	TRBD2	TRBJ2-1	TGTGCCACCAGCAGAGTGCAAGCGGGAGTAATCAATGAGCAGTTCTTC	CATSRVQAGVINEQFF
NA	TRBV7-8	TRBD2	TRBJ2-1	TGTGCCAGCAGGAATAGCCAGTCGAGCGGGGGTCGGAATGAGCAGTTCTTC	CASRNSQSSGGRNEQFF
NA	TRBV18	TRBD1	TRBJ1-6	TGTGCCAGCTCACCCCGGGAGGGGGGGACAGTAGATTCACCCCTCCACTTT	CASSPREGGTVDSPLHF
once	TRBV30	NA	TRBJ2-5	TGTGCCTGGAGTGAATGGGAGATGGGCCAAGAGACCCAGTACTTC	CAWSEWEMGQETQYF
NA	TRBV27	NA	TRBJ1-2	TGTGCCAGCAGTTCGAAGACAGGCCTCTATGGCTACACCTTC	CASSSKTGLYGYTF
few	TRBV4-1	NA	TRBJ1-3	TGCGCCAGCAGCCTCGAGTACGGAAACACCATATATTTT	CASSLEYGNTIYF
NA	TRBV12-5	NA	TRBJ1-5	TGTGCTAGTGGTTTGGTACTGGGGGGGCTACCTTTTAGCAATCAGCCCCAGCATTTT	CASGLVLGGLPFSNQPQHF
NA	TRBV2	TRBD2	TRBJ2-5	TGTGCCAGCTTATCCGGGACTAGCGGCCCGCGAGAGACCCAGTACTTC	CASLSGTSGPRETQYF
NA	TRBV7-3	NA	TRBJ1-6	TGTGCCAGCAGCTTACGCCCAGCAGGAACGTTTAATTCACCCCTCCACTTT	CASSLRPAGTFNSPLHF
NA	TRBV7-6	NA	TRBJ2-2	TGTGCCAGCAGCTTAGAGGGGGTGAACACCGGGGAGCTGTTTTTT	CASSLEGVNTGELFF
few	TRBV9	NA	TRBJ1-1	TGTGCCAGCAGCGTAGGAGGAGCTGGGGGGGGCGCGAACACTGAAGCTTTCTTT	CASSVGGAGGGANTEAFF
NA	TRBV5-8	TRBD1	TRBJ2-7	TGTGCCAGCAGCACGCTCGGACAGGGGACGGACAACGAGCAGTACTTC	CASSTLGQGTDNEQYF
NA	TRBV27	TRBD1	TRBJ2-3	TGTGCCAGCAGTAAGCCGACAGGGTACGATACGCAGTATTTT	CASSKPTGYDTQYF
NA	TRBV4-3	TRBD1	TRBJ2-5	TGCGCCAGCTCAACAGGGGTGGGGGAGACCCAGTACTTC	CASSTGVGETQYF
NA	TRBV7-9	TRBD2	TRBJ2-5	TGTGCCAGCATACTAGCGGGGGGTCAAGAGACCCAGTACTTC	CASILAGGQETQYF
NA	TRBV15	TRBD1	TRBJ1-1	TGTGCCACCAGCACAGGTACAGGGGGCAGCACTGAAGCTTTCTTT	CATSTGTGGSTEAFF
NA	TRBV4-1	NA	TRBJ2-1	TGCGCCAGCAGCCCCCTGACAGGCGGCTCCTACAATGAGCAGTTCTTC	CASSPLTGGSYNEQFF
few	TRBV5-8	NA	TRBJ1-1	TGTGCCAGCAGCTTACGGGGTCAAACTGAAGCTTTCTTT	CASSLRGQTEAFF
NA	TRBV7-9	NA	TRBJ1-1	TGTGCCACCCACCGGGACACGAACACTGAAGCTTTCTTT	CATHRDTNTEAFF
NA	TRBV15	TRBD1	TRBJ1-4	TGTGCCACCAGCAGAGATGACAGGGTTGGGGAGAAACTGTTTTTT	CATSRDDRVGEKLFF
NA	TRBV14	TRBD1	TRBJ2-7	TGTGCCAGCAGCTCCGGGACAGGGCTTTACGAGCAGTACTTC	CASSSGTGLYEQYF
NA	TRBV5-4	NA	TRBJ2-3	TGTGCCAGCAGCTTTAGGGGGACAAGTAAAGATACGCAGTATTTT	CASSFRGTSKDTQYF
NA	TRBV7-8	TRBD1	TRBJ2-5	TGTGCCAGCAGCTTAGCCGGGACAGGGGGAGAGACCCAGTACTTC	CASSLAGTGGETQYF
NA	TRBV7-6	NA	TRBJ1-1	TGTGCCAGCCAGGGCCAGGGCACTGAAGCTTTCTTT	CASQGQGTEAFF
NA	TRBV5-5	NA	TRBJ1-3	TGTGCCAGCAGCTTCACTAGGGTGGATCTCGGCAACACCATATATTTT	CASSFTRVDLGNTIYF
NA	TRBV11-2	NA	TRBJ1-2	TGTGCCAGCACCCTCCGGATAGTCGGAGGTGGCTACACCTTC	CASTLRIVGGGYTF
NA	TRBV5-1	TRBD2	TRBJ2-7	TGCGCCAGCAGCAACGGGTGGGGACTAGCGGGAGGGCAAGGCTCCTACGAGCAGTACTTC	CASSNGWGLAGGQGSYEQYF
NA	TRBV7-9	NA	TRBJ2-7	TGTGCCAGCAGCTCATTTAGGGGGGGGCTCCCCTACGAGCAGTACTTC	CASSSFRGGLPYEQYF
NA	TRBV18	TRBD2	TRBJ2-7	TGTGCCAGCTCAAGGACTAGCGAGAGTAGATACGAGCAGTACTTC	CASSRTSESRYEQYF
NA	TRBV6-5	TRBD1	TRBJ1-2	TGTGCCAGCACCACGGGGACAGCCTATGGCTACACCTTC	CASTTGTAYGYTF
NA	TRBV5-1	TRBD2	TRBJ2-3	TGCGCCAGCAGTCGGGAGGGATCCACAGATACGCAGTATTTT	CASSREGSTDTQYF
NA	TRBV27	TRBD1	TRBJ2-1	TGTGCCAGCAGTTTAGGACAGGGGACTCCAAGGTTCTTC	CASSLGQGTPRFF
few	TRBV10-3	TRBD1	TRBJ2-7	TGTGCCATCAGTGGCAACAGGGGGCCAACTTACGAGCAGTACTTC	CAISGNRGPTYEQYF
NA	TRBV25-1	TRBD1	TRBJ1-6	TGTGCCAGCGGGGGGACAGCCACGACTAATTCACCCCTCCACTTT	CASGGTATTNSPLHF
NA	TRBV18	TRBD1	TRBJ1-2	TGTGCCAGCTCACTCTACAGGGGCCCTACTAACTATGGCTACACCTTC	CASSLYRGPTNYGYTF
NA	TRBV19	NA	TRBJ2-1	TGTGCCAGTAGTATAGGAATAGCCAATGAGCAGTTCTTC	CASSIGIANEQFF
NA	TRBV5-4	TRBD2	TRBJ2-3	TGTGCCAGCAGTCCGCCGGGGGGGGGCACAGATACGCAGTATTTT	CASSPPGGGTDTQYF
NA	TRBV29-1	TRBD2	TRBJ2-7	TGCAGCGCCACTAAGATGGGAGGGAACTACGAGCAGTACTTC	CSATKMGGNYEQYF
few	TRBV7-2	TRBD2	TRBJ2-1	TGTGCCAGCAGCCTGGGACTAGCGGGACCTCCCTACAATGAGCAGTTCTTC	CASSLGLAGPPYNEQFF
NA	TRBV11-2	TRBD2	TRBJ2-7	TGTGCCAGCAGCTATATAGCGGGGGGGTCCGGCGAGCAGTACTTC	CASSYIAGGSGEQYF
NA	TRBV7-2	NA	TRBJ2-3	TGTGCCAGCAGCTTATACGAGGGCACAGATACGCAGTATTTT	CASSLYEGTDTQYF
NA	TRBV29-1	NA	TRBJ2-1	TGCAGCGTTGGACAGTCCTCCTACAATGAGCAGTTCTTC	CSVGQSSYNEQFF
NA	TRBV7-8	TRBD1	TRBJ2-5	TGTGCCAGCAGCTTGGAGGACAGGGCAGAGACCCAGTACTTC	CASSLEDRAETQYF